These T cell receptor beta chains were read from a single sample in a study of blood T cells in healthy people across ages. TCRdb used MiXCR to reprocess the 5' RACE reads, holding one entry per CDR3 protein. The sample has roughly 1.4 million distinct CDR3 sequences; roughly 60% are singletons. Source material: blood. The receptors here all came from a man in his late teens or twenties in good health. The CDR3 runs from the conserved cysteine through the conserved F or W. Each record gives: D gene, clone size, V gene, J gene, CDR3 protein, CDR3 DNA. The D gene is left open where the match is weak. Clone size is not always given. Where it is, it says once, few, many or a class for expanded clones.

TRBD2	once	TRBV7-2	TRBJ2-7	CASSLGGTSAYGQYF	TGTGCCAGCAGCTTAGGAGGGACTAGCGCCTACGGGCAGTACTTC
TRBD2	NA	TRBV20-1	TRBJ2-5	CSASGDQRGDQETQYF	TGCAGTGCTAGTGGGGACCAGCGGGGGGACCAAGAGACCCAGTACTTC
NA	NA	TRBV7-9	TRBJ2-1	CASSFGGQLNEQFF	TGTGCCAGCAGCTTCGGCGGACAGTTGAATGAGCAGTTCTTC
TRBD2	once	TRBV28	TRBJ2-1	CASSSPSGGRNEQFF	TGTGCCAGCAGTTCTCCTAGCGGGGGTAGGAATGAGCAGTTCTTC
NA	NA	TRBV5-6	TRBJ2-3	CASSRGDNVADTQYF	TGTGCCAGCAGCCGTGGGGACAACGTCGCAGATACGCAGTATTTT
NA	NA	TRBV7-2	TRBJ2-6	CASSLDLPGANVLTF	TGTGCCAGCAGCTTAGACCTCCCTGGGGCCAACGTCCTGACTTTC
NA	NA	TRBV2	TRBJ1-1	CASSVTTGYTEAFF	TGTGCCAGCAGTGTTACTACAGGGTACACTGAAGCTTTCTTT
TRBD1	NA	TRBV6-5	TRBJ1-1	CASRDPGQRNTEAFF	TGTGCCAGCAGAGACCCGGGACAGAGGAACACTGAAGCTTTCTTT
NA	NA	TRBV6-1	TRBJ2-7	CASRDRNLYEQYF	TGTGCCAGCAGGGACAGAAACCTCTACGAGCAGTACTTC
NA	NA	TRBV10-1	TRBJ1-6	CASSDAGESSPLHF	TGCGCCAGCAGTGATGCGGGGGAGTCTTCACCCCTCCACTTT
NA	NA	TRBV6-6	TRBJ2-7	CASTPGTVYNEQYF	TGTGCCAGCACGCCCGGGACGGTATACAATGAGCAGTACTTC
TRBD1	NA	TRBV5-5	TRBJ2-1	CASKRQGVDEQFF	TGTGCCAGCAAACGGCAGGGGGTGGATGAGCAGTTCTTC
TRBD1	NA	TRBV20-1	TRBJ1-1	CSASGRGVRPLNTEAFF	TGCAGTGCTAGCGGCAGGGGGGTTCGCCCCTTGAACACTGAAGCTTTCTTT
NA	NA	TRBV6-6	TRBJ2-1	CASNQPRVRAQETQFF	TGTGCCAGCAACCAGCCCAGGGTGAGGGCCCAGGAGACCCAGTTCTTC
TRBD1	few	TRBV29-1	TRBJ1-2	CSGAGTGGSGYTF	TGCAGCGGCGCCGGGACAGGGGGCTCTGGCTACACCTTC
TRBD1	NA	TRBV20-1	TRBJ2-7	CSAPHRGSYEQYF	TGCAGTGCTCCGCACAGGGGTTCCTACGAGCAGTACTTC
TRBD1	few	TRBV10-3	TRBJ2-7	CAISDLGTVYEQYF	TGTGCCATCAGTGACCTCGGGACAGTATACGAGCAGTACTTC
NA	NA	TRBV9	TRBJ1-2	CASSDIGTYGYTF	TGTGCCAGCAGCGATATAGGGACCTATGGCTACACCTTC
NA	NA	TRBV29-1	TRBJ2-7	CSVGPERYEQYF	TGCAGCGTTGGACCGGAGAGGTACGAGCAGTACTTC
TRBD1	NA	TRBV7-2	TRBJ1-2	CASSSTTGLRVGYTF	TGTGCCAGCAGCTCTACGACAGGGTTACGGGTTGGCTACACCTTC
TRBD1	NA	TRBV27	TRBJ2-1	CASSLGQGWARNEQFF	TGTGCCAGCAGTCTCGGACAGGGGTGGGCGCGGAATGAGCAGTTCTTC
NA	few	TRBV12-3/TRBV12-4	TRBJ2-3	CASSFPGDGSDTQYF	TGTGCCAGCAGTTTTCCAGGGGATGGTTCAGATACGCAGTATTTT
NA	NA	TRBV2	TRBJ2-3	CASQLVFGDTQYF	TGTGCCAGCCAACTAGTTTTCGGCGATACGCAGTATTTT
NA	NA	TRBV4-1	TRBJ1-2	CASSQGPGVRHGYTF	TGCGCCAGCAGCCAAGGCCCCGGTGTAAGGCATGGCTACACCTTC
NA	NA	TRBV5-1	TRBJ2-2	CASIGPTNTGELFF	TGCGCCAGCATAGGGCCGACGAACACCGGGGAGCTGTTTTTT
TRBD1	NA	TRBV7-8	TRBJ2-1	CASSPRKTGVRAATFF	TGTGCCAGCAGCCCCAGAAAAACAGGGGTAAGAGCCGCCACGTTCTTC
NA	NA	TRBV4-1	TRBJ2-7	CASSRLGSGGSSYEQYF	TGCGCCAGCAGCCGTTTGGGGTCCGGAGGAAGCTCCTACGAGCAGTACTTC
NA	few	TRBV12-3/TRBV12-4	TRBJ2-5	CASRSSGGETQYF	TGTGCCAGCAGATCATCTGGGGGAGAGACCCAGTACTTC
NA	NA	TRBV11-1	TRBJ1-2	CASSLPDRSYGYTF	TGTGCCAGCAGCCTCCCCGACAGGTCCTATGGCTACACCTTC
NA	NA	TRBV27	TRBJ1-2	CASSLDGHNYGYTF	TGTGCCAGCAGTTTAGACGGCCACAACTATGGCTACACCTTC
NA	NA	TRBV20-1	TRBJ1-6	CSARALGGGSSYNSPLHF	TGCAGTGCTAGAGCTCTAGGGGGGGGTAGCTCCTATAATTCACCCCTCCACTTT
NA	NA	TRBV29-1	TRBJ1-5	CSVSEQGYNQPQHF	TGCAGCGTAAGCGAGCAGGGTTACAATCAGCCCCAGCATTTT
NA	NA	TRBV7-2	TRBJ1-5	CASSSVGGIKQPQHF	TGTGCCAGCAGCTCCGTCGGGGGAATCAAACAGCCCCAGCATTTT